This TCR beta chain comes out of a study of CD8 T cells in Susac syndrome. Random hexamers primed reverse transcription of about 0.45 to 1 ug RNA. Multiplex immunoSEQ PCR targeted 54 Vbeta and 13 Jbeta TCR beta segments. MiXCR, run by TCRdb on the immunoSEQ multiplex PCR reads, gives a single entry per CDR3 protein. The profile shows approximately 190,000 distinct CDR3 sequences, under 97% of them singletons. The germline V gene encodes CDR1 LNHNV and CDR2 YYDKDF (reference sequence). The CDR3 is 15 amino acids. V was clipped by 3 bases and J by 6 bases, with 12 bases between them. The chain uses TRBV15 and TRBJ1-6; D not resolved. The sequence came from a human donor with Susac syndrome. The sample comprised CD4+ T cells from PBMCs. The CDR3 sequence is CATSSRRSSNSPLHF. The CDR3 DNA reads TGTGCCACCAGCAGCCGCAGGAGTTCTAATTCACCCCTCCACTTT.